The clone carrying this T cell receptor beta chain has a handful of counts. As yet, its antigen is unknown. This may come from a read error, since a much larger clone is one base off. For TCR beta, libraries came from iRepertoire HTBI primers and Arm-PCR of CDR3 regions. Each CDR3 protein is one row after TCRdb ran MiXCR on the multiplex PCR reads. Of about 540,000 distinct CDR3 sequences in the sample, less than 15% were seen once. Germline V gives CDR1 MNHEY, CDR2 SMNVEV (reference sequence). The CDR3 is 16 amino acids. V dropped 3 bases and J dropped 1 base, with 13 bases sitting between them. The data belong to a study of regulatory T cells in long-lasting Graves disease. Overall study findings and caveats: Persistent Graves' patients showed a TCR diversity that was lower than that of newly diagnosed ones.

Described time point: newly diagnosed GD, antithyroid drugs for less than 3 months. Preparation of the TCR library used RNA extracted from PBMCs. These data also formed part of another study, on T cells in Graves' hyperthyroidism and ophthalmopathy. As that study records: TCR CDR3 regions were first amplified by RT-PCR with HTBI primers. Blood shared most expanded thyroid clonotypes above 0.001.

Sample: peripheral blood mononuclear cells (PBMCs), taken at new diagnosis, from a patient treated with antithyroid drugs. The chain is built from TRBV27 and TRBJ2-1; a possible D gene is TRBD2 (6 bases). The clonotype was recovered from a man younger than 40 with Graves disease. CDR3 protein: CASSLHGGRSYNEQFF. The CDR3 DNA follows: TGTGCCAGCAGTTTGCACGGGGGACGATCCTACAATGAGCAGTTCTTC.